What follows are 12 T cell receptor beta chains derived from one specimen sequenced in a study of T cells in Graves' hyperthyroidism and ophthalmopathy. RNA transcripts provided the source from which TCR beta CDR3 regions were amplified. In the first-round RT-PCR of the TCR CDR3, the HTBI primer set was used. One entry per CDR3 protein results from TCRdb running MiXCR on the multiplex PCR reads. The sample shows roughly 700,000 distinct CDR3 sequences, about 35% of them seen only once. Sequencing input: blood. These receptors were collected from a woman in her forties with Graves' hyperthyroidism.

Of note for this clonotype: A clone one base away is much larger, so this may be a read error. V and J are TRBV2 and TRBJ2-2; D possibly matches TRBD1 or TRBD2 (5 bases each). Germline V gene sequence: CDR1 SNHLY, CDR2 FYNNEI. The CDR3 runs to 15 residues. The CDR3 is CGSSEVGTGTGELFF. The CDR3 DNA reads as TGTGGCAGCAGTGAAGTCGGGACGGGAACCGGGGAGCTGTTTTTT. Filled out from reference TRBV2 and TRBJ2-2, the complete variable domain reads EPEVTQTPSHQVTQMGQEVILRCVPISNHLYFYWYRQILGQKVEFLVSFYNNEISEKSEIFDDQFSVERPDGSNFTLKIRSTKLEDSAMYFCGSSEVGTGTGELFFGEGSRLTVL.

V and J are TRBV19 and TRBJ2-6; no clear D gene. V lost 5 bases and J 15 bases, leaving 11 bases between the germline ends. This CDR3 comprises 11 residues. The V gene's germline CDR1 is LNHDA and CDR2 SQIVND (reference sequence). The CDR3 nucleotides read TGTGCCAGTAGTCTGGGGAACAGCCTGACTTTC. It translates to CASSLGNSLTF.

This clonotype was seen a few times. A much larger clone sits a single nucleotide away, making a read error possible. CDR3 sequence: CASSHGGYEQYF. The CDR3 DNA reads as TGTGCCAGCAGCCACGGCGGCTACGAGCAGTACTTC. The rearrangement uses TRBV3-1 and TRBJ2-7; no firm D call. The ends were cut back, 3 bases at V and 3 bases at J, with 6 bases in the middle. CDR1 LGHDT and CDR2 YNNKEL come from the germline V gene (reference sequence). This CDR3 spans 12 amino acids.

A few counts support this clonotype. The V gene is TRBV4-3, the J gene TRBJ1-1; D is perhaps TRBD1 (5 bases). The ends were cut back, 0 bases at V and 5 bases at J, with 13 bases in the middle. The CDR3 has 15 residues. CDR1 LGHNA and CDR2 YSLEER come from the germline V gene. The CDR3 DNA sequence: TGCGCCAGCAGCCAAGATGGTTGGGGGTGGACTGAAGCTTTCTTT. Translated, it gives CASSQDGWGWTEAFF.

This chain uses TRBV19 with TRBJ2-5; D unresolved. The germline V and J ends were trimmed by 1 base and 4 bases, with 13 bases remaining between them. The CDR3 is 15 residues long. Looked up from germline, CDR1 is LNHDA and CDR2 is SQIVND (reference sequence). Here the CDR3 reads CASSIALSRGETQYF. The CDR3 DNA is TGTGCCAGTAGTATAGCTCTGAGTAGAGGAGAGACCCAGTACTTC.

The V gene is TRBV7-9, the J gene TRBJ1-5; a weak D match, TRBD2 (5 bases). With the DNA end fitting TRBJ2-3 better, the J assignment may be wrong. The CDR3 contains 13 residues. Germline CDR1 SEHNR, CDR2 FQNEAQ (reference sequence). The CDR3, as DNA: TGTGCCAGCAGCTTAGAAGTGGGGAGCCCGCAGTATTTT. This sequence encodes CASSLEVGSPQYF.

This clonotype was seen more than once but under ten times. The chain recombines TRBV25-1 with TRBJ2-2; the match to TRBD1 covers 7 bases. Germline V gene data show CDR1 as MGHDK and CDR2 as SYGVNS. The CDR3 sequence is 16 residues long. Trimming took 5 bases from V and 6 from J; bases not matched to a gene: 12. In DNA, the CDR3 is TGTGCCAGCAGTCCACTTTTAGACAGGGACGCCGGGGAGCTGTTTTTT. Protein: CASSPLLDRDAGELFF. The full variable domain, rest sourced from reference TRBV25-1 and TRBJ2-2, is EADIYQTPRYLVIGTGKKITLECSQTMGHDKMYWYQQDPGMELHLIHYSYGVNSTEKGDLSSESTVSRIRTEHFPLTLESARPSHTSQYLCASSPLLDRDAGELFFGEGSRLTVL.

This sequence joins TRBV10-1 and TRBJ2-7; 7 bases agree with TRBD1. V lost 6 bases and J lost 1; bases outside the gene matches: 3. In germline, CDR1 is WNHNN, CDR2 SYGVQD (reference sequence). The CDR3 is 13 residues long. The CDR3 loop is CASSGQDSYEQYF. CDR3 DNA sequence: TGCGCCAGCAGCGGACAGGATTCCTACGAGCAGTACTTC.

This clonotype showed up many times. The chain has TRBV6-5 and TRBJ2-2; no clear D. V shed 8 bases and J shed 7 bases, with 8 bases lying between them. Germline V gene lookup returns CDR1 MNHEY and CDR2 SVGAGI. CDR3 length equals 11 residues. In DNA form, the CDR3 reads TGTGCCAGCGAGGAGAGCGGGGAGCTGTTTTTT. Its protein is CASEESGELFF.

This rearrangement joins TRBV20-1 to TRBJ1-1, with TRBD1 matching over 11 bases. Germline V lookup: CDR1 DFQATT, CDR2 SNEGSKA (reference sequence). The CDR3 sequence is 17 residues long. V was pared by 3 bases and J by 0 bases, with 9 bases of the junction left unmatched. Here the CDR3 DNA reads TGCAGTGCTAGCCGGACAGGGGGCGATCGGATGAACACTGAAGCTTTCTTT. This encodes CSASRTGGDRMNTEAFF.

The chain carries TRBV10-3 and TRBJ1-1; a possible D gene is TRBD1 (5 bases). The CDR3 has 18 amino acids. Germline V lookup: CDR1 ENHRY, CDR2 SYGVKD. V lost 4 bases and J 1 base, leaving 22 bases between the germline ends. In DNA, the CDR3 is TGTGCCATCAGTGGGAATACTCGATTAGGGGAATCGAACACTGAAGCTTTCTTT. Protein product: CAISGNTRLGESNTEAFF.

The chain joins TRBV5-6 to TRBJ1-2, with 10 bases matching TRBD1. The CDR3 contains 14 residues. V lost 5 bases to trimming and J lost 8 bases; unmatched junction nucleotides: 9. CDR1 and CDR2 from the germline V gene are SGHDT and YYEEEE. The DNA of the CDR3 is TGTGCCAGCAGTTCGGACAGGGGGACGAGAGGCTACACCTTC. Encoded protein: CASSSDRGTRGYTF.